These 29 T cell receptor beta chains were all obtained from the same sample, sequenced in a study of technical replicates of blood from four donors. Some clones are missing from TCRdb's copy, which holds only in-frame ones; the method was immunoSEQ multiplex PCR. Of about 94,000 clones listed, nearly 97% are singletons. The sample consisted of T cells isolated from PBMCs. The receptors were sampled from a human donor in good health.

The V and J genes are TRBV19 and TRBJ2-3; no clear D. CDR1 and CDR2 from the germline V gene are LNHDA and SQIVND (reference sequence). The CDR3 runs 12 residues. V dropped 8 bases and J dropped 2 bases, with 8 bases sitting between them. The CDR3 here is CASSPSTDTQYF. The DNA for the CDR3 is TGTGCCAGTTCCCCGTCCACAGATACGCAGTATTTT.

This CDR3 is CASSLAGGTYEQYF. The DNA for the CDR3 is TGCGCCAGCAGCTTGGCAGGGGGCACCTACGAGCAGTACTTC. J is TRBJ2-7 and V is TRBV5-1; 8 bases map to TRBD1. This CDR3 is 14 amino acids long. Germline CDR1 SGHRS, CDR2 YFSETQ. V lost 0 bases to trimming and J lost 2 bases; unmatched junction nucleotides: 1.

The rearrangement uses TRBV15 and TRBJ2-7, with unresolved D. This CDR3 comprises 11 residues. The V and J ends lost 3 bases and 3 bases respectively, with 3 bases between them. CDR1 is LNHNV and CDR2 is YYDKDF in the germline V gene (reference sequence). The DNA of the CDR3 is TGTGCCACCAGCAGCAGCTACGAGCAGTACTTC. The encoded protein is CATSSSYEQYF.

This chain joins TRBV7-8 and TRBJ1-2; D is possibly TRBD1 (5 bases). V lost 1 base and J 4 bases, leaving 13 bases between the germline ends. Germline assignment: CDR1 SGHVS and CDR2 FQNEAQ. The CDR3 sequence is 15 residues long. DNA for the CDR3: TGTGCCAGCAGCTTAGTCGGGGGGATGGGCTATGGCTACACCTTC. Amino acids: CASSLVGGMGYGYTF.

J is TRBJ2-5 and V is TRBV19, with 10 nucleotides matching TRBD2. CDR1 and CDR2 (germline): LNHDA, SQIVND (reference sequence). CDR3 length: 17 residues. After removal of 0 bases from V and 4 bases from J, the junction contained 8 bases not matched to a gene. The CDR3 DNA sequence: TGTGCCAGTAGTATAGAGCGAGCGGGGGGGCCACCAGAGACCCAGTACTTC. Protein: CASSIERAGGPPETQYF.

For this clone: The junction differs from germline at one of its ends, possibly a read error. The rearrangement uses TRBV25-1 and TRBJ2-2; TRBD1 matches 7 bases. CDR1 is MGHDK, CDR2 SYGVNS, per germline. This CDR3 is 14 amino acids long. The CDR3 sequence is CASSAQGNAGELFF. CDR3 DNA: TGTGCCAGCAGCGCACAGGGGAACGCCGGGGAGCTGTTTTTT.

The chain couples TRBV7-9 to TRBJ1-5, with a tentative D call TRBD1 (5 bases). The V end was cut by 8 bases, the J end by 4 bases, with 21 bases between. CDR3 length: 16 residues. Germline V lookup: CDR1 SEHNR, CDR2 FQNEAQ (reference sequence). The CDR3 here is CASSYSDSPVNQPQHF. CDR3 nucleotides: TGTGCCAGCTCGTATTCCGACAGTCCGGTGAATCAGCCCCAGCATTTT. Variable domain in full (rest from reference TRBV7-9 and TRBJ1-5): DTGVSQNPRHKITKRGQNVTFRCDPISEHNRLYWYRQTLGQGPEFLTYFQNEAQLEKSRLLSDRFSAERPKGSFSTLEIQRTEQGDSAMYLCASSYSDSPVNQPQHFGDGTRLSIL.

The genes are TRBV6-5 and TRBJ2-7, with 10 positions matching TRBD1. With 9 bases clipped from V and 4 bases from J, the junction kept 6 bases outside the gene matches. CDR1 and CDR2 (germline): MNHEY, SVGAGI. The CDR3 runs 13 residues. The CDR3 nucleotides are TGTGCCAGTAGACAGGGGGCAGGTTACGAGCAGTACTTC. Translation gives CASRQGAGYEQYF.

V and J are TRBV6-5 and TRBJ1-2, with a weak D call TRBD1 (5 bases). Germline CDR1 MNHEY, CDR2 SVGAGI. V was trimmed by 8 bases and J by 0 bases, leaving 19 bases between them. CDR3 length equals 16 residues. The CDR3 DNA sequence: TGTGCCAGCGGTTCGGAGACAGAAACTTCTAACTATGGCTACACCTTC. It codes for CASGSETETSNYGYTF.

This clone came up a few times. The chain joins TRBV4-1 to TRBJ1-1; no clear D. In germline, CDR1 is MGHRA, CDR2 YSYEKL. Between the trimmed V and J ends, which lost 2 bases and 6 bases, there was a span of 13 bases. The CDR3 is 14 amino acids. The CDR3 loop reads CASSQPGMVAEAFF. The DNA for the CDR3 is TGCGCCAGCAGCCAACCAGGAATGGTGGCTGAAGCTTTCTTT.

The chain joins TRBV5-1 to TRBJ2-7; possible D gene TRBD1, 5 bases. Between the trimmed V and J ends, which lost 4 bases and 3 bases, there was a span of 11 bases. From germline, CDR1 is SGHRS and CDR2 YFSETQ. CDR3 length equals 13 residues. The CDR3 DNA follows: TGCGCCAGCAGCAGGGGTGACGGCTACGAGCAGTACTTC. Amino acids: CASSRGDGYEQYF.

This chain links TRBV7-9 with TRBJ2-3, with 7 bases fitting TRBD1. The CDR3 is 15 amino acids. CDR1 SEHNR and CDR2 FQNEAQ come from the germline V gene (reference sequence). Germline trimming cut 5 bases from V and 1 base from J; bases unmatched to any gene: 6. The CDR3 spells CASSDRVEGTDTQYF. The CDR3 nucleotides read TGTGCCAGCAGCGACAGGGTAGAGGGCACAGATACGCAGTATTTT.

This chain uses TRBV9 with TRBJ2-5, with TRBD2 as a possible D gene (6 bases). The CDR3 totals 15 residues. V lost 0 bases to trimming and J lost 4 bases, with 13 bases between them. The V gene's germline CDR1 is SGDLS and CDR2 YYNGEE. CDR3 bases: TGTGCCAGCAGCGTAGTCGGGAGCCTTCTAGAGACCCAGTACTTC. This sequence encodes CASSVVGSLLETQYF.

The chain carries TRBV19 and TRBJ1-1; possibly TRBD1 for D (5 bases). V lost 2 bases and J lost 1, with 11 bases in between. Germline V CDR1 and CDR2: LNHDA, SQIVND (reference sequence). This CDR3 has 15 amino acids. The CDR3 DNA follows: TGTGCCAGTAGTATATGGGGCAGACAGAACACTGAAGCTTTCTTT. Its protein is CASSIWGRQNTEAFF.

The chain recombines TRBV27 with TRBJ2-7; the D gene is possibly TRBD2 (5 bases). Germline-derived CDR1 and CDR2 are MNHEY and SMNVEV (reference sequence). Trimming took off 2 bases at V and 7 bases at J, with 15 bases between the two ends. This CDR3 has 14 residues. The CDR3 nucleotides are TGTGCCAGCAGTTTAGACGGTCCTCCGGGGGAGCAGTACTTC. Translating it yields CASSLDGPPGEQYF.

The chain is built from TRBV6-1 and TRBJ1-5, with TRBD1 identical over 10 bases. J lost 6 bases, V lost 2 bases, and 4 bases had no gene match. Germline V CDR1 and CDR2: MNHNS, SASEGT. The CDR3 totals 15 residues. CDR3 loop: CASSESGQGFQPQHF. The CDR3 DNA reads TGTGCCAGCAGTGAATCGGGACAGGGGTTTCAGCCCCAGCATTTT.

Written as DNA, the CDR3 is TGCGCCAGCGGACGGGAGCGGCCCTCCTACAATGAGCAGTTCTTC. Its translation: CASGRERPSYNEQFF. The rearrangement joins TRBV23-1 to TRBJ2-1, with D possibly matching TRBD2 (6 bases). TRBV23-1 is sorted into the ORF group, with uncertain function. V lost 8 bases and J 0 bases, leaving 14 bases between the germline ends. The CDR3 has 15 amino acids.

The CDR3 DNA reads as TGTGCCAGCAGTTATTATGACAGGGCGAACACTGAAGCTTTCTTT. It yields the protein CASSYYDRANTEAFF. This chain links TRBV7-9 with TRBJ1-1; 7 nucleotides align to TRBD1. Trimming at V came to 6 bases and at J to 1 base, leaving 8 bases not matched to a gene. The CDR3 is 15 residues long. Germline V lookup: CDR1 SEHNR, CDR2 FQNEAQ (reference sequence).

CDR3 DNA: TGTGCCAGCAGCCATGGAGGGACAGGGGCTAACTATGGCTACACCTTC. This sequence encodes CASSHGGTGANYGYTF. The genes are TRBV7-2 and TRBJ1-2; 10 bases map to TRBD1. V lost 5 bases and J lost 0; bases outside the gene matches: 6. The germline CDR1 and CDR2 sequences are SGHTA and FQGNSA. The CDR3 contains 16 residues.

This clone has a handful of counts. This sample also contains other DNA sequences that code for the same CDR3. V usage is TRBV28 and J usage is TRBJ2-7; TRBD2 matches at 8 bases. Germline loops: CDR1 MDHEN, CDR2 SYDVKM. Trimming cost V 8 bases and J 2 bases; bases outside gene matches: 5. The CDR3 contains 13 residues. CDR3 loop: CASRLAGPYEQYF. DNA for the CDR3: TGTGCCAGCCGGTTAGCGGGACCCTACGAGCAGTACTTC.

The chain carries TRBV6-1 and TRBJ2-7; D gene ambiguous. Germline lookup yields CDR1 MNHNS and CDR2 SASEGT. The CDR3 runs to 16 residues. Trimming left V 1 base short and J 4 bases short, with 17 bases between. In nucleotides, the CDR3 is TGTGCCAGCAGTGAAGTAACCGGCGGCCGAATGTACGAGCAGTACTTC. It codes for CASSEVTGGRMYEQYF.

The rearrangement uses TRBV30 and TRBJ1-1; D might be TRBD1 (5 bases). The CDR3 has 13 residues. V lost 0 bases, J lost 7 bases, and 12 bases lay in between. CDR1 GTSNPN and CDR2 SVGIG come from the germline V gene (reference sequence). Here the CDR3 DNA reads TGTGCCTGGAGTGTACGGACGGGACTTGAAGCTTTCTTT. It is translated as CAWSVRTGLEAFF.

CDR3: CASSLWGGRDKTTGQPQHF. Written as DNA, the CDR3 is TGTGCCAGCAGCCTTTGGGGGGGACGGGACAAAACGACCGGTCAGCCCCAGCATTTT. The rearrangement links TRBV5-4 to TRBJ1-5; perhaps TRBD1 as D (6 bases). CDR3 length equals 19 residues. Looked up from germline, CDR1 is SGHNT and CDR2 is YYREEE (reference sequence). The V and J ends lost 4 bases and 6 bases respectively, with 29 bases between them.

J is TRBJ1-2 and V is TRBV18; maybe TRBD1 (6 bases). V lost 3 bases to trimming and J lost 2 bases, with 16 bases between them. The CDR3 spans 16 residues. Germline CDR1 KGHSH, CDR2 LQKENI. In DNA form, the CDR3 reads TGTGCCAGCTCACCGGCAGGGGCTTTGATGAACTATGGCTACACCTTC. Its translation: CASSPAGALMNYGYTF.

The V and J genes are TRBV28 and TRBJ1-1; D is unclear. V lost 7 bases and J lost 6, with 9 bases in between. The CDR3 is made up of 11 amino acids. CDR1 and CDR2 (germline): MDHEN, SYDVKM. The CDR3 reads CASKVGSEAFF. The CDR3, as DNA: TGTGCCAGCAAGGTGGGCTCTGAAGCTTTCTTT.

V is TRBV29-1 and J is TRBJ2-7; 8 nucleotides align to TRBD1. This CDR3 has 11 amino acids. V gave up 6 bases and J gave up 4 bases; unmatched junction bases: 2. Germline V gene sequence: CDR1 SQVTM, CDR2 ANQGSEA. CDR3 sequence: CSVGTGYEQYF. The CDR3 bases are TGCAGCGTGGGGACAGGTTACGAGCAGTACTTC.

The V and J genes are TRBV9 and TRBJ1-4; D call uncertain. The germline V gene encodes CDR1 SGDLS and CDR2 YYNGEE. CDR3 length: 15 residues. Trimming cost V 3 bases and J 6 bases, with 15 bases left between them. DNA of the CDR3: TGTGCCAGCAGCGCTATGGAGGGTCGGGATGAAAAACTGTTTTTT. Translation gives CASSAMEGRDEKLFF.

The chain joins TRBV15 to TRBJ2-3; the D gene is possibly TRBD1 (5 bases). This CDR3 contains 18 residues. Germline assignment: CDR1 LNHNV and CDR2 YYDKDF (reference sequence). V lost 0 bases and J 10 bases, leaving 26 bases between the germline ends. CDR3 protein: CATSRDLSLTGATGSQYF. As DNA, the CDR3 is TGTGCCACCAGCAGAGATTTGAGTCTTACAGGCGCTACCGGATCGCAGTATTTT.

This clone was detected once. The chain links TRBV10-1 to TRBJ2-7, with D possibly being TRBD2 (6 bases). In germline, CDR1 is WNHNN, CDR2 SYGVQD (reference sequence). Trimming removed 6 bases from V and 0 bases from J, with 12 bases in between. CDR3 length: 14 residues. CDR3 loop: CASRGAGTSYEQYF. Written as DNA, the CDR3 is TGCGCCAGCAGGGGTGCGGGAACCTCCTACGAGCAGTACTTC.